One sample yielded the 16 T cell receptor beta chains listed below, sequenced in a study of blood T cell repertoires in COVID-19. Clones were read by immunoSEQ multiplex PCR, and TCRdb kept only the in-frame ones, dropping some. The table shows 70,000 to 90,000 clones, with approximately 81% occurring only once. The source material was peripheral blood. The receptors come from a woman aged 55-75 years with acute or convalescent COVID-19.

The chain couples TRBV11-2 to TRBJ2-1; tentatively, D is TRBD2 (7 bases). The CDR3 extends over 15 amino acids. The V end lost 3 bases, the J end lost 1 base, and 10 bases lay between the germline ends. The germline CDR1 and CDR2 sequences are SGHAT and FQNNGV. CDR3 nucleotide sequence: TGTGCCAGCAGCTTTAGGGGGGGATCCTACAATGAGCAGTTCTTC. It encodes CASSFRGGSYNEQFF.

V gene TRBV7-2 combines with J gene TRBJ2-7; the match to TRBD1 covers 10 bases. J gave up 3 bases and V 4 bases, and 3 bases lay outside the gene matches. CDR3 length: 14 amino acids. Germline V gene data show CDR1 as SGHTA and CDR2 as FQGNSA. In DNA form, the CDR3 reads TGTGCCAGCAGCTCCCGGACAGGGGGCTACGAGCAGTACTTC. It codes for CASSSRTGGYEQYF.

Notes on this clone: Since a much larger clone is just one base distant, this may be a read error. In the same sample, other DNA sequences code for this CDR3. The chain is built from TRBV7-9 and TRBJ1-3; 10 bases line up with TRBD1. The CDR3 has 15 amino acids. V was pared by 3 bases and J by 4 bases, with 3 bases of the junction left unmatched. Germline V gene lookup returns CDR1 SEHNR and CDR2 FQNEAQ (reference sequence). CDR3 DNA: TGTGCCAGCAGCTTCGGACAGGGGGAAGGAAACACCATATATTTT. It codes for CASSFGQGEGNTIYF.

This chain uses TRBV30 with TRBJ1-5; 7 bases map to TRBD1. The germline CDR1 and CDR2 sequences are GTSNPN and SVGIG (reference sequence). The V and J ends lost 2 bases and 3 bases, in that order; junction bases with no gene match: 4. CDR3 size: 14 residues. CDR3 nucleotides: TGTGCCTGGAGTCCAGGACAGGACAATCAGCCCCAGCATTTT. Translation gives CAWSPGQDNQPQHF.

CDR3: CASRPTGGAGGYTF. As DNA, the CDR3 is TGTGCCAGCAGACCGACAGGGGGCGCGGGAGGCTACACCTTC. The chain is built from TRBV6-5 and TRBJ1-2; 10 nucleotides line up with TRBD1. After removal of 6 bases from V and 8 bases from J, the junction contained 9 bases not matched to a gene. This CDR3 has 14 amino acids. The germline V gene encodes CDR1 MNHEY and CDR2 SVGAGI.

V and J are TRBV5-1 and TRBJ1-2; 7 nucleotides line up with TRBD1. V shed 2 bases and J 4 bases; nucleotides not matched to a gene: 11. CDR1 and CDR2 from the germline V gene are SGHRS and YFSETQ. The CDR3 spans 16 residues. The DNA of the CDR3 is TGCGCCAGCAGCTTACTACCCGCACAGGGGAGCTATGGCTACACCTTC. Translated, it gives CASSLLPAQGSYGYTF.

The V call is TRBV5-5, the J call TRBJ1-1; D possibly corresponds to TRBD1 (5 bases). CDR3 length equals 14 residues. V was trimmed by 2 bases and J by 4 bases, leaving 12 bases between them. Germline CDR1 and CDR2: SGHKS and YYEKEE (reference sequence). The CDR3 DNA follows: TGTGCCAGCAGCTTAACAGGAACCGTCACTGAAGCTTTCTTT. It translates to CASSLTGTVTEAFF.

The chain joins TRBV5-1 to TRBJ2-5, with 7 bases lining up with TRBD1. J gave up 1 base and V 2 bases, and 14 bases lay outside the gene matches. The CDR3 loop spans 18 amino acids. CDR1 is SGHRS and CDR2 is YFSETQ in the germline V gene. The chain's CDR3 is CASSLKGPTGVTQETQYF. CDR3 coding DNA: TGCGCCAGCAGCTTAAAAGGGCCCACAGGGGTGACCCAAGAGACCCAGTACTTC.

CDR3 region: CASRTTGTGTDTQYF. The CDR3 nucleotides read TGTGCCAGCAGAACGACTGGAACTGGCACAGATACGCAGTATTTT. The chain combines TRBV27 with TRBJ2-3; D ambiguous. Germline V gene sequence: CDR1 MNHEY, CDR2 SMNVEV (reference sequence). V was pared by 6 bases and J by 1 base, with 14 bases between. The length of the CDR3 is 15 residues.

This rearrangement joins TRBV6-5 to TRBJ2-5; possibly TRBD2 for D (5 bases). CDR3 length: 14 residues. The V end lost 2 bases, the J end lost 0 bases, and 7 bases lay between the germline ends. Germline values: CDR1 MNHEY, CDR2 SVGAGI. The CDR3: CASSYPGYQETQYF. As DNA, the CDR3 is TGTGCCAGCAGTTACCCGGGATACCAAGAGACCCAGTACTTC.

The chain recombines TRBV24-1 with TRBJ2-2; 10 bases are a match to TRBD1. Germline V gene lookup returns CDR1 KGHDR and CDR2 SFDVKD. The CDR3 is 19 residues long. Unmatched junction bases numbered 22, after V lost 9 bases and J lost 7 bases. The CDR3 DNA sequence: TGTGCCACCTCTAAGGGGACAGGGGCCTTACTTGGGTCGAGCGGGGAGCTGTTTTTT. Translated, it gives CATSKGTGALLGSSGELFF.

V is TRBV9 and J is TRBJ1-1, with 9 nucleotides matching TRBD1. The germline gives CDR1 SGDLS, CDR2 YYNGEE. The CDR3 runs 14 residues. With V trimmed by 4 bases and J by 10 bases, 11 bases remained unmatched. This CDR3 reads CASSPAGTGKRAFF. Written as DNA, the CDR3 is TGTGCCAGCAGCCCGGCCGGGACAGGGAAGAGAGCTTTCTTT.

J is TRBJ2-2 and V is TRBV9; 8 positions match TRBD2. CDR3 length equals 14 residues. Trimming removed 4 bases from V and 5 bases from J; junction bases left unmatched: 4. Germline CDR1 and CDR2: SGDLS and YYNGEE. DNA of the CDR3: TGTGCCAGCAGCCGCCCGGGGGGGACCGGGGAGCTGTTTTTT. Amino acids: CASSRPGGTGELFF.

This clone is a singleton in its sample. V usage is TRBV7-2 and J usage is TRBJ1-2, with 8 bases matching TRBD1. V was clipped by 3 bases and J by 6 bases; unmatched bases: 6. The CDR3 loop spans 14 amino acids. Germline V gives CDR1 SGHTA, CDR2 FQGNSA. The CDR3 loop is CASSFPQGANGYTF. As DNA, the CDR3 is TGTGCCAGCAGCTTCCCCCAGGGGGCGAATGGCTACACCTTC. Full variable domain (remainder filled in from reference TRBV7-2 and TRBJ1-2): GAGVSQSPSNKVTEKGKDVELRCDPISGHTALYWYRQSLGQGLEFLIYFQGNSAPDKSGLPSDRFSAERTGGSVSTLTIQRTQQEDSAVYLCASSFPQGANGYTFGSGTRLTVV.

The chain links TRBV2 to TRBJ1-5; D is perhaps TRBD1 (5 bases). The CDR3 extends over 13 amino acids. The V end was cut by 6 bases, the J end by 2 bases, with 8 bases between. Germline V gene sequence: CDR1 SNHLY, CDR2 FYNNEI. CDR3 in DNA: TGTGCCAGCAGGGGGCAGGGCAATCAGCCCCAGCATTTT. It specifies CASRGQGNQPQHF.

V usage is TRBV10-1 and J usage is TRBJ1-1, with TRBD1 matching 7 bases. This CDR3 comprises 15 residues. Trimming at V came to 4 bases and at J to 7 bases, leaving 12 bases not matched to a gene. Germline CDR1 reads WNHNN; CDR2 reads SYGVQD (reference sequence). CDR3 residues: CASSGGATRGDEAFF. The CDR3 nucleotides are TGCGCCAGCAGTGGAGGCGCCACCAGGGGGGATGAAGCTTTCTTT.